A single sample gave rise to the 26 T cell receptor beta chains below, sequenced in a study of T-cell memory formation after mild COVID-19. TCRdb itself ran the 5' RACE reads through MiXCR, one entry per CDR3 protein. The sample shows around 250,000 distinct CDR3 sequences, roughly 15% of them seen only once. Material for sequencing was PBMCs or a T cell subset sorted from them (not recorded which). Receptors originate from an adult woman who had mild COVID-19 (a few samples of this study predate the infection). Cell type and time point are not known.

This clonotype was recorded a few times. This sequence joins TRBV20-1 and TRBJ2-1; 10 bases match TRBD2. The CDR3 contains 15 residues. V dropped 3 bases and J dropped 5; count of bases not matched to a gene: 7. Per the germline V gene, CDR1 is DFQATT and CDR2 is SNEGSKA (reference sequence). CDR3 nucleotide sequence: TGCAGTGCTAGTCCTAGCGGGAGCCTGCACAATGAGCAGTTCTTC. It specifies CSASPSGSLHNEQFF.

V gene TRBV9 combines with J gene TRBJ2-7, with D perhaps TRBD1 (6 bases). Germline values: CDR1 SGDLS, CDR2 YYNGEE. This CDR3 spans 13 amino acids. Trimming removed 4 bases from V and 2 bases from J, with 10 bases in between. The CDR3 DNA sequence: TGTGCCAGCAGCAGCCGGGACACCTACGAGCAGTACTTC. It specifies CASSSRDTYEQYF.

The CDR3 bases are TGTGCCAGCAGTCTTAGCGGGAGGGCCATCGGTGAGCAGTTCTTC. Protein: CASSLSGRAIGEQFF. The rearrangement uses TRBV6-6 and TRBJ2-1; 11 bases line up with TRBD2. Unmatched junction bases numbered 9, after V lost 5 bases and J lost 9 bases. The CDR3 loop spans 15 amino acids. Germline CDR1 reads MNHNY; CDR2 reads SVGAGI (reference sequence).

This clonotype was seen only a few times. The chain couples TRBV2 to TRBJ2-3, with 12 bases identical to TRBD2. The CDR3 is 17 amino acids. CDR1 is SNHLY and CDR2 is FYNNEI in the germline V gene. With 6 bases clipped from V and 6 bases from J, the junction kept 13 bases outside the gene matches. The CDR3 sequence is CASSFEASGRALDTQYF. The CDR3 DNA is TGTGCCAGCAGCTTTGAAGCTAGCGGGAGGGCATTGGATACGCAGTATTTT.

This clonotype was detected only once. V gene TRBV6-2 or TRBV6-3 combines with J gene TRBJ2-3; D is perhaps TRBD2 (6 bases). Germline values: CDR1 MNHEY, CDR2 SVGEGT. Trimming pared 7 bases from V and 2 bases from J, leaving 31 bases between. The CDR3 length is 20 residues. The CDR3, as DNA: TGTGCCAGCACCCTCGAGACTAGAACCCTCGGGGGATTCAACACAGATACGCAGTATTTT. Amino acid sequence: CASTLETRTLGGFNTDTQYF.

This clonotype occurred a few times. The chain joins TRBV29-1 to TRBJ2-1; 11 bases agree with TRBD1. The CDR3 is made up of 12 amino acids. Germline CDR1 SQVTM, CDR2 ANQGSEA. Losses at the gene ends were 6 bases for V and 8 bases for J; bases not matched to a gene: 3. The chain's CDR3 is CSVGTGGDEQFF. The CDR3 coding sequence is TGCAGCGTCGGGACAGGGGGTGATGAGCAGTTCTTC.

The chain employs TRBV20-1 and TRBJ1-2, with 8 positions matching TRBD1. The CDR3 has 14 amino acids. In germline, CDR1 is DFQATT, CDR2 SNEGSKA (reference sequence). Trimming took 6 bases from V and 8 from J; bases not matched to a gene: 14. In DNA form, the CDR3 reads TGCAGTGCGACCGTGACGGACAGGGTGGGAGGCTACACCTTC. Its translation is CSATVTDRVGGYTF.

This clonotype has more than one count but fewer than ten. V usage is TRBV20-1 and J usage is TRBJ2-3; 12 bases are a match to TRBD2. The CDR3 loop spans 18 amino acids. Unmatched junction bases numbered 11, after V lost 0 bases and J lost 4 bases. Germline V gene sequence: CDR1 DFQATT, CDR2 SNEGSKA (reference sequence). The CDR3 region is CSARDLTSGSFGADTQYF. The CDR3 bases are TGCAGTGCTAGAGACTTGACTAGCGGGAGTTTCGGGGCAGATACGCAGTATTTT.

The sample holds a few counts of this clonotype. The V and J genes are TRBV24-1 and TRBJ2-5; D may be TRBD1 or TRBD2 (5 bases each). Germline CDR1 is KGHDR and CDR2 is SFDVKD. V was pared by 4 bases and J by 5 bases, with 19 bases between. The CDR3 length is 16 residues. In nucleotides, the CDR3 is TGTGCCACCAGTGACCGAAGGGACGCCGTCCGGGAGACCCAGTACTTC. Amino acid sequence: CATSDRRDAVRETQYF.

The J gene is TRBJ1-2, the V gene TRBV10-3, with D possibly TRBD1 on 5 matching bases. This CDR3 is 13 amino acids long. Trimming pared 2 bases from V and 8 bases from J, leaving 12 bases between. The germline V gene has CDR1 ENHRY and CDR2 SYGVKD. Here the CDR3 DNA reads TGTGCCATCAGTGAGGACAGATCGCGGGGCTACACCTTC. It translates to CAISEDRSRGYTF.

This clonotype has more than one count but fewer than ten. CDR3 in DNA: TGTGCCAGCAGCTTATCCCGGACAGGGAGTAGTGAAAAACTGTTTTTT. Translated, it gives CASSLSRTGSSEKLFF. The genes are TRBV7-9 and TRBJ1-4; 8 bases are a match to TRBD1. The CDR3 runs to 16 residues. CDR1 is SEHNR and CDR2 is FQNEAQ in the germline V gene (reference sequence). After removal of 2 bases from V and 7 bases from J, the junction contained 9 bases not matched to a gene.

The chain recombines TRBV9 with TRBJ2-1; D could derive from TRBD1 or TRBD2 (6 bases each). V lost 0 bases and J 5 bases, leaving 12 bases between the germline ends. CDR1 SGDLS and CDR2 YYNGEE come from the germline V gene. The CDR3 consists of 15 residues. CDR3 bases: TGTGCCAGCAGCGTAGTTGGGGGGCCCAACAATGAGCAGTTCTTC. Translated, it gives CASSVVGGPNNEQFF.

The sample holds a few counts of this clonotype. This rearrangement joins TRBV5-1 to TRBJ1-5; no definite D call. This CDR3 spans 14 amino acids. Trimming left V 0 bases short and J 5 bases short, with 9 bases between. Germline CDR1 and CDR2: SGHRS and YFSETQ. CDR3 sequence (DNA): TGCGCCAGCAGCTTGGGGGCAGTAGATCAGCCCCAGCATTTT. As protein: CASSLGAVDQPQHF.

This clonotype was recorded a few times. V is TRBV27 and J is TRBJ2-2; 8 bases match TRBD1. Trimming cost V 3 bases and J 1 base; bases outside gene matches: 4. Germline V lookup: CDR1 MNHEY, CDR2 SMNVEV (reference sequence). CDR3 size: 16 residues. DNA for the CDR3: TGTGCCAGCAGTTTGCGTGGACAGGGGAACACCGGGGAGCTGTTTTTT. Translating gives CASSLRGQGNTGELFF.

The chain combines TRBV6-5 with TRBJ2-6, with TRBD1 matching 11 bases. Trimming cost V 2 bases and J 1 base; bases outside gene matches: 4. Per the germline V gene, CDR1 is MNHEY and CDR2 is SVGAGI. This CDR3 has 18 amino acids. CDR3 in DNA: TGTGCCAGCAGTTACCTCGGGACAGGGGGTTCTGGGGCCAACGTCCTGACTTTC. It encodes CASSYLGTGGSGANVLTF.

V gene TRBV18 combines with J gene TRBJ2-2, with 7 positions matching TRBD1. V lost 4 bases and J lost 2; bases outside the gene matches: 7. The germline gives CDR1 KGHSH, CDR2 LQKENI. The CDR3 has 16 amino acids. Written as DNA, the CDR3 is TGTGCCAGCTCACAGGGGGCGACCGGTAACACCGGGGAGCTGTTTTTT. The encoded protein is CASSQGATGNTGELFF.

This chain uses TRBV27 with TRBJ1-5; tentative D call: TRBD1 (6 bases). This CDR3 comprises 19 residues. Trimming pared 5 bases from V and 0 bases from J, leaving 23 bases between. In germline, CDR1 is MNHEY, CDR2 SMNVEV (reference sequence). Here the CDR3 reads CASSPRGGQALYSNQPQHF. The CDR3 bases are TGTGCCAGCAGTCCGAGGGGGGGGCAGGCGTTATATAGCAATCAGCCCCAGCATTTT.

V is TRBV5-5 and J is TRBJ1-2; D is perhaps TRBD1 (5 bases). This CDR3 has 14 amino acids. Trimming stripped 0 bases from V and 4 bases from J, with 10 bases between. Germline assignment: CDR1 SGHKS and CDR2 YYEKEE (reference sequence). CDR3 in amino acids: CASSLEGVGYGYTF. The DNA of the CDR3 is TGTGCCAGCAGCTTGGAAGGGGTGGGCTATGGCTACACCTTC.

This clonotype has a handful of counts. CDR3 sequence: CSATDRTTPRTGELFF. The CDR3 coding sequence is TGCAGTGCCACTGACAGAACTACGCCGAGGACCGGGGAGCTGTTTTTT. The V and J genes are TRBV20-1 and TRBJ2-2, with D maybe TRBD1 (5 bases). Germline V CDR1 and CDR2: DFQATT, SNEGSKA (reference sequence). V was clipped by 6 bases and J by 5 bases, with 22 bases between them. The CDR3 is made up of 16 amino acids.

The rearrangement links TRBV19 to TRBJ1-1; 9 nucleotides match TRBD1. CDR1 is LNHDA and CDR2 is SQIVND in the germline V gene (reference sequence). CDR3 length equals 16 residues. V lost 6 bases and J lost 10; bases outside the gene matches: 18. CDR3 sequence reads: CASRPGQGGETYVAFF. The CDR3 DNA sequence: TGTGCCAGTAGACCGGGACAGGGCGGGGAAACCTATGTAGCTTTCTTT.

This clonotype was seen a few times. V is TRBV6-5 and J is TRBJ2-1, with 7 bases fitting TRBD2. Trimming cost V 5 bases and J 7 bases; bases outside gene matches: 8. Germline assignment: CDR1 MNHEY and CDR2 SVGAGI. This CDR3 is 14 amino acids long. CDR3 nucleotides: TGTGCCAGCAGTCAGAGCGGGAAGGGAAATGAGCAGTTCTTC. Residues: CASSQSGKGNEQFF.

The gene calls are TRBV19 and TRBJ1-2, with D possibly TRBD1 on 6 matching bases. Germline V gene lookup returns CDR1 LNHDA and CDR2 SQIVND (reference sequence). This CDR3 contains 15 residues. The ends were cut back, 5 bases at V and 2 bases at J, with 15 bases in the middle. The CDR3 spells CASSESAGTNYGYTF. As DNA, the CDR3 is TGTGCCAGTAGTGAATCCGCCGGGACAAACTATGGCTACACCTTC.

The chain combines TRBV5-4 with TRBJ1-2; D is possibly TRBD1 (5 bases). CDR3 length: 12 amino acids. Germline CDR1 is SGHNT and CDR2 is YYREEE (reference sequence). V lost 4 bases, J lost 10 bases, and 14 bases lay in between. CDR3 in amino acids: CASSLQRRAYTF. In DNA, the CDR3 is TGTGCCAGCAGCCTACAGCGCAGGGCCTACACCTTC. The full variable domain, its missing parts supplied by reference TRBV5-4 and TRBJ1-2, is ETGVTQSPTHLIKTRGQQVTLRCSSQSGHNTVSWYQQALGQGPQFIFQYYREEENGRGNFPPRFSGLQFPNYSSELNVNALELDDSALYLCASSLQRRAYTFGSGTRLTVV.

This clonotype showed up just a few times. The chain recombines TRBV12-5 with TRBJ2-1, with D perhaps TRBD1 (5 bases). Trimming took off 2 bases at V and 2 bases at J, with 13 bases between the two ends. Per the germline V gene, CDR1 is LGHNT and CDR2 is FRNRAP. This CDR3 comprises 16 residues. The CDR3 DNA is TGTGCTAGTGGTTTGAGGGGAAACGATCCCTACAATGAGCAGTTCTTC. This sequence encodes CASGLRGNDPYNEQFF.

The rearrangement joins TRBV14 to TRBJ2-4; perhaps TRBD2 as D (6 bases). V was clipped by 0 bases and J by 3 bases, with 9 bases between them. Looked up from germline, CDR1 is SGHDN and CDR2 is FVKESK. This CDR3 has 15 residues. The DNA for the CDR3 is TGTGCCAGCAGCCAAGATACGGGAGTCAAAAACATTCAGTACTTC. Translated: CASSQDTGVKNIQYF.

This clonotype occurred a few times. V and J are TRBV7-2 and TRBJ2-3; D perhaps matches TRBD1 (6 bases). Germline V gene lookup returns CDR1 SGHTA and CDR2 FQGNSA. Trimming shortened V by 5 bases and J by 8 bases, and 17 bases separated the two germline ends. The length of the CDR3 is 14 residues. In DNA form, the CDR3 reads TGTGCCAGCAGCCCTCGGACAGACACGGGTACGCAGTATTTT. It encodes CASSPRTDTGTQYF.